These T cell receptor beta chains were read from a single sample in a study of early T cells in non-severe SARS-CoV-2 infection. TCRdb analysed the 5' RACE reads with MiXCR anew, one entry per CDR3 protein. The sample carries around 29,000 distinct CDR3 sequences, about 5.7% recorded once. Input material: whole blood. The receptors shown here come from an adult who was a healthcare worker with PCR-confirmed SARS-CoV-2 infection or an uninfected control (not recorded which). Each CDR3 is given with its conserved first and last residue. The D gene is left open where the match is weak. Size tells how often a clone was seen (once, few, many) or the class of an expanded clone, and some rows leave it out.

CDR3nt: TGTGCCAGCAGTCGCAACGGCCAGGGAGGATACAATGAGCAGTTCTTC; CDR3aa: CASSRNGQGGYNEQFF; d_gene: NA; abundance: many; j_gene: TRBJ2-1; v_gene: TRBV12-3/TRBV12-4
CDR3nt: TGTGCCAGCAGCGATACACGGCTAGCTCTTCTTATCCCCGAGACCCAGTACTTC; CDR3aa: CASSDTRLALLIPETQYF; d_gene: NA; abundance: NA; j_gene: TRBJ2-5; v_gene: TRBV9
CDR3nt: TGTGCCAGCTCACCCCTGGGACAGGGGGATCAGCCCCAGCATTTT; CDR3aa: CASSPLGQGDQPQHF; d_gene: TRBD1; abundance: many; j_gene: TRBJ1-5; v_gene: TRBV18
CDR3nt: TGTGCCAGCAGCTTGGCTATGACCGGGGAGCTGTTTTTT; CDR3aa: CASSLAMTGELFF; d_gene: NA; abundance: many; j_gene: TRBJ2-2; v_gene: TRBV7-3
CDR3nt: TGCAGCGTTGGAGGAAACAATGAGCAGTTCTTC; CDR3aa: CSVGGNNEQFF; d_gene: NA; abundance: few; j_gene: TRBJ2-1; v_gene: TRBV29-1
CDR3nt: TGTGCCAGCAGTGGTTTAGCGGGCCTCGTTCGGAATGAGCAGTTCTTC; CDR3aa: CASSGLAGLVRNEQFF; d_gene: TRBD2; abundance: medium-sized; j_gene: TRBJ2-1; v_gene: TRBV12-3/TRBV12-4
CDR3nt: TGTGCCATCAGTGGCGGGCTCCCCGGCTACACCTTC; CDR3aa: CAISGGLPGYTF; d_gene: NA; abundance: many; j_gene: TRBJ1-2; v_gene: TRBV10-3
CDR3nt: TGTGCCAGCAACCTTATCGGGGGCCACAGCACAGATACGCAGTATTTT; CDR3aa: CASNLIGGHSTDTQYF; d_gene: NA; abundance: NA; j_gene: TRBJ2-3; v_gene: TRBV7-2
CDR3nt: TGTGCCAGCAGCCCTGGTGGGGGGCGAGAAGGGTCAGATACGCAGTATTTT; CDR3aa: CASSPGGGREGSDTQYF; d_gene: NA; abundance: many; j_gene: TRBJ2-3; v_gene: TRBV7-2
CDR3nt: TGTGCCAGCAGCTTTGTATTGGGGGGAGAGACCCAGTACTTC; CDR3aa: CASSFVLGGETQYF; d_gene: NA; abundance: many; j_gene: TRBJ2-5; v_gene: TRBV12-1
CDR3nt: TGTGCCACCAGTCCGGCCCCCTACAATGAGCAGTTCTTC; CDR3aa: CATSPAPYNEQFF; d_gene: NA; abundance: many; j_gene: TRBJ2-1; v_gene: TRBV24-1
CDR3nt: TGTGCCAGCAGCCAAAATGACAGAAACTCTCGTTCACCCCTCCACTTT; CDR3aa: CASSQNDRNSRSPLHF; d_gene: NA; abundance: many; j_gene: TRBJ1-6; v_gene: TRBV7-2
CDR3nt: TGTGCCAGCAGCTTATGGACAGGGGGTCCCACCGGGGAGCTGTTTTTT; CDR3aa: CASSLWTGGPTGELFF; d_gene: TRBD1; abundance: many; j_gene: TRBJ2-2; v_gene: TRBV5-6
CDR3nt: TGCAGCGTCCGGACATGGTCTGGGGAGACCCAGTACTTC; CDR3aa: CSVRTWSGETQYF; d_gene: NA; abundance: many; j_gene: TRBJ2-5; v_gene: TRBV29-1
CDR3nt: TGTGCCTCCTCCGGACAGGGGAACTCCTACGAGCAGTACTTC; CDR3aa: CASSGQGNSYEQYF; d_gene: TRBD1; abundance: many; j_gene: TRBJ2-7; v_gene: TRBV7-2
CDR3nt: TGTGCCAGCAGCCCCGCCTACCGATCCTATGGCTACACCTTC; CDR3aa: CASSPAYRSYGYTF; d_gene: NA; abundance: many; j_gene: TRBJ1-2; v_gene: TRBV7-2
CDR3nt: TGTGCCAGCCGGCGGACAGCGAACACTGAAGCTTTCTTT; CDR3aa: CASRRTANTEAFF; d_gene: NA; abundance: NA; j_gene: TRBJ1-1; v_gene: TRBV28
CDR3nt: TGTGCCAGCACCCCCTCCAGAGGAAGCACTGAAGCTTTCTTT; CDR3aa: CASTPSRGSTEAFF; d_gene: NA; abundance: many; j_gene: TRBJ1-1; v_gene: TRBV12-3/TRBV12-4
CDR3nt: TGTGCCAGCTCACGGGACGAGAACACTGAAGCTTTCTTT; CDR3aa: CASSRDENTEAFF; d_gene: NA; abundance: many; j_gene: TRBJ1-1; v_gene: TRBV18
CDR3nt: TGTGCCAGCAGTTCCCAGGGGCCCATGGGTGGCTACACCTTC; CDR3aa: CASSSQGPMGGYTF; d_gene: NA; abundance: few; j_gene: TRBJ1-2; v_gene: TRBV27
CDR3nt: TGCAGTGCTATGGGACTAGCGGGGAGCAATGAGCAGTTCTTC; CDR3aa: CSAMGLAGSNEQFF; d_gene: TRBD2; abundance: many; j_gene: TRBJ2-1; v_gene: TRBV20-1
CDR3nt: TGTGCCAGCAGCTGGCAAACAGGGGGCAACACTGAAGCTTTCTTT; CDR3aa: CASSWQTGGNTEAFF; d_gene: TRBD1; abundance: medium-sized; j_gene: TRBJ1-1; v_gene: TRBV5-6
CDR3nt: TGTGCCGGGCGGGACAGGGGTACCCGCGAGCAGTACTTC; CDR3aa: CAGRDRGTREQYF; d_gene: TRBD1; abundance: NA; j_gene: TRBJ2-7; v_gene: TRBV28
CDR3nt: TGCAGTGCTAGAGATCTCCCTAGCTACGAGCAGTACTTC; CDR3aa: CSARDLPSYEQYF; d_gene: NA; abundance: many; j_gene: TRBJ2-7; v_gene: TRBV20-1
CDR3nt: TGTGCCACCAGCAGAGGACCGGGACCGCCCTACGAGCAGTACTTC; CDR3aa: CATSRGPGPPYEQYF; d_gene: NA; abundance: few; j_gene: TRBJ2-7; v_gene: TRBV15
CDR3nt: TGTGCCAGCAGTGAGCCCGGGACAGGGTTTCGGGATACGCAGTATTTT; CDR3aa: CASSEPGTGFRDTQYF; d_gene: TRBD1; abundance: many; j_gene: TRBJ2-3; v_gene: TRBV25-1
CDR3nt: TGTGCCAGCAGTTACTCGGCAGGGGCTGTTAGCACAGATACGCAGTATTTT; CDR3aa: CASSYSAGAVSTDTQYF; d_gene: NA; abundance: many; j_gene: TRBJ2-3; v_gene: TRBV6-6
CDR3nt: TGTGCCAGCAGCTTACTCAGCGGCTCCTACGAGCAGTACTTC; CDR3aa: CASSLLSGSYEQYF; d_gene: NA; abundance: many; j_gene: TRBJ2-7; v_gene: TRBV7-9
CDR3nt: TGCAGTGCGGCGCGCCACGAGCAGTTCTTC; CDR3aa: CSAARHEQFF; d_gene: NA; abundance: NA; j_gene: TRBJ2-1; v_gene: TRBV20-1
CDR3nt: TGTGCCAGCAGCCAAGTTTCGGTCAGGGGCTACTACAATGAGCAGTTCTTC; CDR3aa: CASSQVSVRGYYNEQFF; d_gene: NA; abundance: many; j_gene: TRBJ2-1; v_gene: TRBV3-2
CDR3nt: TGCGCCAGCAGCCAAATTGGGGATACCAGGGTGGATACGCAGTATTTT; CDR3aa: CASSQIGDTRVDTQYF; d_gene: NA; abundance: NA; j_gene: TRBJ2-3; v_gene: TRBV4-1
CDR3nt: TGTGCCAGCAGGGATCGGGACAGGGGAGGCACCGGGGAGCTGTTTTTT; CDR3aa: CASRDRDRGGTGELFF; d_gene: TRBD1; abundance: many; j_gene: TRBJ2-2; v_gene: TRBV28
CDR3nt: TGTGCCAGCAGCCCGCGACTAGCGGTGCAGTATTTT; CDR3aa: CASSPRLAVQYF; d_gene: TRBD2; abundance: many; j_gene: TRBJ2-3; v_gene: TRBV7-9
CDR3nt: TGTGCCAGTATAGAGGGGACAGGCTCCTACAATGAGCAGTTCTTC; CDR3aa: CASIEGTGSYNEQFF; d_gene: TRBD1; abundance: few; j_gene: TRBJ2-1; v_gene: TRBV19
CDR3nt: TGTGCCATCAGTGAGAGGGGGGGAGAGGGGCCATTCACTGAAGCTTTCTTT; CDR3aa: CAISERGGEGPFTEAFF; d_gene: NA; abundance: many; j_gene: TRBJ1-1; v_gene: TRBV10-3